The 19 T cell receptor beta chains given below trace back to one sample, sequenced in a study of beta chain features in type 1 diabetes. Investigators reverse transcribed all isolated RNA, so they sequenced expressed TCRB transcripts. Measured with immunoSEQ multiplex PCR; TCRdb has only the in-frame clones, and not every one. The sample has roughly 330,000 clones, 11% seen once. The sample taken for sequencing was naive CD4+ T cells from blood. These receptors all come from a woman aged 25 to 45 in good health.

This clone appeared a few times. V gene TRBV20-1 combines with J gene TRBJ1-2; D gene unclear. Germline CDR1 and CDR2: DFQATT and SNEGSKA (reference sequence). V lost 0 bases, J lost 10 bases, and 3 bases lay in between. This CDR3 spans 9 amino acids. The CDR3 nucleotides read TGCAGTGCTAGAGACAACTACACCTTC. It yields the protein CSARDNYTF.

This clone turned up a few times. The chain recombines TRBV10-3 with TRBJ2-5; D is perhaps TRBD2 (6 bases). The CDR3 consists of 14 residues. Trimming removed 2 bases from V and 5 bases from J, with 12 bases in between. Germline loops: CDR1 ENHRY, CDR2 SYGVKD. The DNA of the CDR3 is TGTGCCATCAGTGAGCCCGCCGCGGGGGAGACCCAGTACTTC. Its translation: CAISEPAAGETQYF.

This clone was seen a handful of times. The V call is TRBV28, the J call TRBJ1-1; 7 nucleotides agree with TRBD1. The CDR3 consists of 14 residues. Per the germline V gene, CDR1 is MDHEN and CDR2 is SYDVKM. V lost 7 bases, J lost 1 base, and 6 bases stayed unmatched. The CDR3 DNA follows: TGTGCCAGCACTACAGGGGCCTCGAACACTGAAGCTTTCTTT. Translation: CASTTGASNTEAFF.

Notes on this clone: Within the sample, other DNA sequences also encode this same CDR3. CDR3 protein: CAWSVSGDEQYF. The DNA of the CDR3 is TGTGCCTGGAGTGTATCTGGAGACGAGCAGTACTTC. The rearrangement links TRBV30 to TRBJ2-7; D is ambiguous. This CDR3 is built from 12 residues. Looked up from germline, CDR1 is GTSNPN and CDR2 is SVGIG (reference sequence). Trimming cost V 0 bases and J 5 bases, with 8 bases left between them.

This rearrangement joins TRBV2 to TRBJ2-2, with D maybe TRBD2 (5 bases). The CDR3 covers 13 residues. V lost 4 bases to trimming and J lost 6 bases, with 9 bases between them. Per germline, CDR1 SNHLY and CDR2 FYNNEI. The CDR3 protein is CASSVRAPGELFF. CDR3 bases: TGTGCCAGCAGTGTGAGGGCCCCCGGGGAGCTGTTTTTT.

This clone has just a few counts. V is TRBV15 and J is TRBJ2-2, with a possible D match to TRBD2 (6 bases). Deletions cut 0 bases from V and 4 bases from J, with 9 bases between. Germline CDR1 and CDR2: LNHNV and YYDKDF (reference sequence). This CDR3 region has 15 residues. The CDR3 here is CATSRDVGGTGELFF. CDR3 DNA: TGTGCCACCAGCAGAGATGTCGGGGGCACCGGGGAGCTGTTTTTT. The full variable domain, its missing parts supplied by reference TRBV15 and TRBJ2-2, is DAMVIQNPRYQVTQFGKPVTLSCSQTLNHNVMYWYQQKSSQAPKLLFHYYDKDFNNEADTPDNFQSRRPNTSFCFLDIRSPGLGDTAMYLCATSRDVGGTGELFFGEGSRLTVL.

The CDR3, as DNA: TGCGCCAGCAGCCAAGATTTCACACCCGGAGGACTAGCGGGAGGGAGCACAGATACGCAGTATTTT. Encoded protein: CASSQDFTPGGLAGGSTDTQYF. The chain carries TRBV4-3 and TRBJ2-3; 15 bases align to TRBD2. Per germline, CDR1 LGHNA and CDR2 YSLEER. The V segment lost 0 bases and the J segment 0 bases; nucleotides outside the gene matches: 13. The length of the CDR3 is 22 residues.

The chain couples TRBV7-9 to TRBJ1-1; TRBD1 aligns across 8 bases. The CDR3 is made up of 16 amino acids. Germline V CDR1 and CDR2: SEHNR, FQNEAQ (reference sequence). V dropped 6 bases and J dropped 4; count of bases not matched to a gene: 13. CDR3 coding DNA: TGTGCCAGCAGAAGAGGACAGGGAGCTGTAGTCACTGAAGCTTTCTTT. Translated: CASRRGQGAVVTEAFF.

The V call is TRBV7-2, the J call TRBJ2-7; TRBD1 matches 7 bases. CDR1 is SGHTA, CDR2 FQGNSA, per germline. The CDR3 sequence is 16 residues long. Trimming removed 1 base from V and 5 bases from J; junction bases left unmatched: 11. DNA of the CDR3: TGTGCCAGCAGCTTAGTTTACCGGGACAGTCTCCACGAGCAGTACTTC. Translating it yields CASSLVYRDSLHEQYF.

The chain joins TRBV27 to TRBJ2-6; 7 nucleotides agree with TRBD1. Trimming at V came to 6 bases and at J to 2 bases, leaving 4 bases not matched to a gene. Germline CDR1 and CDR2: MNHEY and SMNVEV (reference sequence). This CDR3 comprises 15 residues. Here the CDR3 DNA reads TGTGCCAGCAGACCCGACAGGGCTGGGGCCAACGTCCTGACTTTC. Translated, it gives CASRPDRAGANVLTF. Based on the CDR3 plus reference TRBV27 and TRBJ2-6, the full variable domain is EAQVTQNPRYLITVTGKKLTVTCSQNMNHEYMSWYRQDPGLGLRQIYYSMNVEVTDKGDVPEGYKVSRKEKRNFPLILESPSPNQTSLYFCASRPDRAGANVLTFGAGSRLTVL.

V gene TRBV30 combines with J gene TRBJ1-4; 7 nucleotides agree with TRBD1. Germline CDR1 reads GTSNPN; CDR2 reads SVGIG (reference sequence). There are 14 residues in the CDR3. J lost 4 bases, V lost 4 bases, and 6 bases had no gene match. The CDR3 is CAWNNRGFNEKLFF. The CDR3 bases are TGTGCCTGGAATAACAGGGGCTTTAATGAAAAACTGTTTTTT.

In this sample, this clone turned up a few times. The chain carries TRBV4-3 and TRBJ2-3; D is unresolved. Germline V lookup: CDR1 LGHNA, CDR2 YSLEER. The CDR3 is 14 residues long. Trimming took off 1 base at V and 0 bases at J, with 5 bases between the two ends. The CDR3 DNA reads TGCGCCAGCAGCCAAGCGACTAGCACAGATACGCAGTATTTT. Translating it yields CASSQATSTDTQYF.

This clone was detected only a few times. This sequence joins TRBV30 and TRBJ1-4; the match to TRBD1 covers 12 bases. V trimming: 6 bases; J trimming: 8 bases; junction bases outside the gene matches: 13. The CDR3 has 16 residues. Germline V gene data show CDR1 as GTSNPN and CDR2 as SVGIG (reference sequence). CDR3 sequence (DNA): TGTGCCTGCCAACCCGTACGCGGGACAGGGGGCGAAAAACTGTTTTTT. This codes for CACQPVRGTGGEKLFF.

This clone was seen only a few times. The chain has TRBV7-3 and TRBJ2-3; TRBD2 is a possible D gene (5 bases). CDR1 and CDR2 from the germline V gene are SGHTA and FQGTGA. The CDR3 is 15 amino acids. Trimming stripped 10 bases from V and 2 bases from J, with 19 bases between. The CDR3 nucleotides read TGTGCCACCCCCCAGGAGGAGCGGTTCACAGATACGCAGTATTTT. Its protein is CATPQEERFTDTQYF.

A few counts support this clone. This sequence joins TRBV7-2 and TRBJ2-2, with 7 bases identical to TRBD2. The length of the CDR3 is 15 residues. The trim removed 3 bases at V and 0 bases at J, leaving 1 base unmatched. Germline V gene data show CDR1 as SGHTA and CDR2 as FQGNSA. The CDR3 DNA follows: TGTGCCAGCAGCTTTCTAGCGGCGAACACCGGGGAGCTGTTTTTT. This translates into CASSFLAANTGELFF.

The chain is built from TRBV30 and TRBJ1-2; 8 bases are a match to TRBD1. Per the germline V gene, CDR1 is GTSNPN and CDR2 is SVGIG (reference sequence). J lost 4 bases, V lost 2 bases, and 6 bases had no gene match. The CDR3 has 14 amino acids. CDR3 sequence reads: CAWSMDREGYGYTF. The CDR3 DNA reads TGTGCCTGGAGTATGGACAGGGAGGGCTATGGCTACACCTTC.

A few counts support this clone. This chain uses TRBV5-1 with TRBJ2-3, with no clear D. The CDR3 runs 15 residues. V was pared by 2 bases and J by 2 bases, with 12 bases between. CDR1 is SGHRS, CDR2 YFSETQ, per germline. CDR3 in amino acids: CASSFSGRVTDTQYF. The CDR3, as DNA: TGCGCCAGCAGCTTCTCGGGTCGCGTCACAGATACGCAGTATTTT.

V usage is TRBV28 and J usage is TRBJ2-2; TRBD2 aligns across 7 bases. J was trimmed by 5 bases and V by 6 bases; bases with no gene match: 15. Looked up from germline, CDR1 is MDHEN and CDR2 is SYDVKM. CDR3 length: 17 amino acids. CDR3 DNA: TGTGCCAGCAGGGGTTTTTTCGGGAGGTCGACAACCGGGGAGCTGTTTTTT. This codes for CASRGFFGRSTTGELFF.

A few counts support this clone. The chain uses TRBV5-1 and TRBJ2-2, with TRBD1 as a possible D gene (5 bases). This CDR3 has 16 amino acids. V lost 0 bases to trimming and J lost 7 bases, with 16 bases between them. Germline CDR1 reads SGHRS; CDR2 reads YFSETQ. The CDR3 DNA reads TGCGCCAGCAGCTTGGCCGATGAGACAGTCGTCGGGGAGCTGTTTTTT. This gives the protein CASSLADETVVGELFF. Combining the CDR3 with reference TRBV5-1 and TRBJ2-2 gives the whole variable domain KAGVTQTPRYLIKTRGQQVTLSCSPISGHRSVSWYQQTPGQGLQFLFEYFSETQRNKGNFPGRFSGRQFSNSRSEMNVSTLELGDSALYLCASSLADETVVGELFFGEGSRLTVL.